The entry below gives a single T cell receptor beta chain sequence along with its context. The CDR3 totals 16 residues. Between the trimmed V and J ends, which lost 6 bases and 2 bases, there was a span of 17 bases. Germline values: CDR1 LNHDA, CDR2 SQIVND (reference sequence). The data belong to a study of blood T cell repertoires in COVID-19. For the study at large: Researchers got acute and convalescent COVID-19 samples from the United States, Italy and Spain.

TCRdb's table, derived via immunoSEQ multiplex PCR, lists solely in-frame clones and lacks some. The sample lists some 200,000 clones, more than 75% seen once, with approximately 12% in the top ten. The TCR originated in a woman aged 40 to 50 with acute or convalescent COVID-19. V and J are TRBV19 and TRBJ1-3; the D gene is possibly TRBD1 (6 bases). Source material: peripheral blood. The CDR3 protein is CASSEHREVAGNTIYF. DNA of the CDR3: TGTGCCAGTAGCGAGCACAGGGAAGTGGCTGGAAACACCATATATTTT. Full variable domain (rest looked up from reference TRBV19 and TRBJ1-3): DGGITQSPKYLFRKEGQNVTLSCEQNLNHDAMYWYRQDPGQGLRLIYYSQIVNDFQKGDIAEGYSVSREKKESFPLTVTSAQKNPTAFYLCASSEHREVAGNTIYFGEGSWLTVV.